This TCR beta chain was obtained from a study of Ad26.COV2.S vaccination and SARS-CoV-2 variants. General observations from the study: After vaccination, reports described spike-specific CD8+ and CD4+ T cell responses as showing substantial breadth.

The CDR3 loop spans 14 amino acids. V lost 5 bases and J lost 3; bases outside the gene matches: 3. Germline CDR1 reads PRHDT; CDR2 reads FYEKMQ (reference sequence). A note on this clone: Its antigen is currently unknown.

Clones were sequenced by immunoSEQ multiplex PCR, and TCRdb holds only the in-frame ones, with some missing. Found here are hundreds of thousands of clones, about nine tenths of them singletons; the top ten hold 3.4%. Indicated treatment: some 20 received Ad26.COV2.S at low or high dose, single or two shots; five or six received placebo; per-sample allocation not given. It was on day 63 after the first vaccine or placebo injection that samples were taken. The receptor comes from a person aged 18-65 years who received the Ad26.COV2.S COVID-19 vaccine or a placebo. V gene TRBV13 combines with J gene TRBJ1-1; 10 bases match TRBD1. The sequencing used peripheral blood, collected in a trial of Ad26.COV2.S vaccine versus placebo. This CDR3 is CASSRGQGYTEAFF. CDR3 nucleotides: TGTGCCAGCAGCCGGGGACAGGGGTACACTGAAGCTTTCTTT.